This TCR beta chain comes out of a study of T cells in localized non-small cell lung cancer. Study findings and constraints: Multi-region tumor sequencing was not done, so intratumor heterogeneity could not be excluded. Among the tissues sampled, uninvolved adjacent lung had the highest T cell clonality, above tumor.

As regards this clone: The antigen is unknown.

Method: immunoSEQ multiplex PCR; TCRdb's copy keeps in-frame clones and lacks some. The table lists some 22,000 clones, roughly 87% of them singletons, with 25% to 35% in the top ten. The CDR3 is 17 residues long. V dropped 0 bases and J dropped 4; count of bases not matched to a gene: 8. The V gene's germline CDR1 is LGHNA and CDR2 YSLEER. This sequence was found in a male donor aged 60 or over with stage I squamous cell lung carcinoma. This chain links TRBV4-3 with TRBJ2-1; 8 positions agree with TRBD2. The sequenced sample was peripheral blood, obtained before any cancer treatment. The CDR3 protein is CASSQDPPSGSYNEQFF. The CDR3 DNA sequence: TGCGCCAGCAGCCAAGATCCCCCGAGCGGGAGTTACAATGAGCAGTTCTTC.